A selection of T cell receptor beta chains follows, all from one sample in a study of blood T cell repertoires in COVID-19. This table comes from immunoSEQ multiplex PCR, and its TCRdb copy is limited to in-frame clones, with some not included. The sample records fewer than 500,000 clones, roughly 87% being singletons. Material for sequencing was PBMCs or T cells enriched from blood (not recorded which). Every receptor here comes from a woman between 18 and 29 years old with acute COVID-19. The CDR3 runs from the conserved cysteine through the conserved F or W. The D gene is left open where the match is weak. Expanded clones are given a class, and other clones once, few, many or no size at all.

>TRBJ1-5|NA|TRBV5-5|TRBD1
CASSLAPGQSYSNQPQHF
TGTGCCAGCAGCTTGGCTCCGGGACAGAGTTATAGCAATCAGCCCCAGCATTTT
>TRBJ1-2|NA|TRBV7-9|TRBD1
CASSPGQGELGYTF
TGTGCCAGCAGCCCCGGACAGGGGGAACTTGGCTACACCTTC
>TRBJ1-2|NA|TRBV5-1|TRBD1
CASSETGETYGYTF
TGCGCCAGCAGTGAGACAGGGGAAACCTATGGCTACACCTTC
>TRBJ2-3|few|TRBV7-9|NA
CASSLLLPSGSTTDTQYF
TGTGCCAGCAGCTTACTTCTGCCGAGTGGGAGCACGACAGATACGCAGTATTTT
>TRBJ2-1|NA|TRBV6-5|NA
CASSYSTSRGEQFF
TGTGCCAGCAGTTACTCGACTAGTCGGGGGGAGCAGTTCTTC
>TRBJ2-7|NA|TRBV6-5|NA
CASTQQAVYEQYF
TGTGCCAGCACACAACAGGCTGTCTACGAGCAGTACTTC
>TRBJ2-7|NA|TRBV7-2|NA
CASSLSGDTTYEQYF
TGTGCCAGCAGCTTATCCGGGGACACAACCTACGAGCAGTACTTC
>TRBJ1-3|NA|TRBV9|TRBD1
CASSPWDRGSGNTIYF
TGTGCCAGCAGCCCCTGGGACAGGGGATCTGGAAACACCATATATTTT
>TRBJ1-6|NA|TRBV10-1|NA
CASSRDIRNSPLHF
TGCGCCAGCAGTCGGGACATTAGGAATTCACCCCTCCACTTT
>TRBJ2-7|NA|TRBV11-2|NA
CASSLFVGQGGIREQYF
TGTGCCAGCAGCTTATTCGTGGGGCAGGGGGGAATTCGCGAGCAGTACTTC
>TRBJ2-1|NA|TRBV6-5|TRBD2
CASSYSSGEYNEQFF
TGTGCCAGCAGTTACAGTAGCGGGGAGTACAATGAGCAGTTCTTC
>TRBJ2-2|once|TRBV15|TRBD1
CATSDNTGVPGELFF
TGTGCCACCAGCGATAACACAGGGGTCCCCGGGGAGCTGTTTTTT
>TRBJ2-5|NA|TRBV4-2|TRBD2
CASSQFQASGGGETQYF
TGTGCCAGCAGCCAATTTCAGGCTAGCGGGGGGGGCGAGACCCAGTACTTC
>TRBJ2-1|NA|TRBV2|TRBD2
CASRLAGGNEQFF
TGTGCCAGCAGACTAGCGGGTGGCAATGAGCAGTTCTTC
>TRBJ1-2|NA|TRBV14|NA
CASSQKGNYGYTF
TGTGCCAGCAGCCAAAAGGGGAACTATGGCTACACCTTC
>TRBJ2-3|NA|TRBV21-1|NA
CASIEGLAGSTDTQYF
TGTGCCAGCATCGAGGGACTAGCGGGTTCCACAGATACGCAGTATTTT
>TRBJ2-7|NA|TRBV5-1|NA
CASNRRDIYEQYF
TGCGCCAGCAATCGAAGGGACATCTACGAGCAGTACTTC
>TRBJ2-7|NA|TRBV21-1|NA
CASSHRDRGTYEQYF
TGTGCCAGCAGCCACCGGGACAGGGGTACCTACGAGCAGTACTTC
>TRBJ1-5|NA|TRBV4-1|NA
CASSQDTTGRNQPQHF
TGCGCCAGCAGCCAAGATACCACAGGGCGTAATCAGCCCCAGCATTTT
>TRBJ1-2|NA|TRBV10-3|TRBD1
CAITTGGYGYTF
TGTGCCATAACGACAGGGGGCTATGGCTACACCTTC
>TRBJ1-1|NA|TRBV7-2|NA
CASRPNRGGTEAFF
TGTGCCAGCAGACCTAATAGAGGAGGCACTGAAGCTTTCTTT
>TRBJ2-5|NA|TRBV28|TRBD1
CASSYRGWETQYF
TGTGCCAGCAGTTACAGGGGGTGGGAGACCCAGTACTTC
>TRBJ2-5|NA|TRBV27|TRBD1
CASSFQYLQGIETQYF
TGTGCCAGCAGTTTTCAATATTTACAGGGGATAGAGACCCAGTACTTC
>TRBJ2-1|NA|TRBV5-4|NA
CASGPGGADNEQFF
TGTGCCAGCGGCCCGGGCGGGGCGGACAATGAGCAGTTCTTC
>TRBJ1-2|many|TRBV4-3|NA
CASSQERGYGYTF
TGCGCCAGCAGCCAAGAACGAGGATATGGCTACACCTTC
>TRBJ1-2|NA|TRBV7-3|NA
CASSLIPGDGYTF
TGTGCCAGCAGCTTAATACCGGGGGATGGCTACACCTTC
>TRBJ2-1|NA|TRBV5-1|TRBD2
CASSLAPTSGSSEQFF
TGCGCCAGCAGCTTGGCCCCGACTAGCGGGAGTAGTGAGCAGTTCTTC
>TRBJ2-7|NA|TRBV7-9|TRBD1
CASSPFPVGTGGSEQYF
TGTGCCAGCAGCCCATTCCCGGTCGGGACAGGGGGCTCCGAGCAGTACTTC
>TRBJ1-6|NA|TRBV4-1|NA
CASSQEAGTRRNSPLHF
TGCGCCAGCAGCCAAGAAGCAGGGACAAGGCGTAATTCACCCCTCCACTTT
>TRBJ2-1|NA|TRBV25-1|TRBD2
CASSDGGSSGRDEQFF
TGTGCCAGCAGCGATGGGGGGAGTAGCGGGAGGGATGAGCAGTTCTTC
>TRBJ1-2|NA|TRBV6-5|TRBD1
CASRGAGQGYGYTF
TGTGCCAGCAGGGGTGCAGGACAGGGCTATGGCTACACCTTC
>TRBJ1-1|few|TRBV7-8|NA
CASSLEVRAYQTEAFF
TGTGCCAGCAGCTTAGAGGTGAGGGCATATCAAACTGAAGCTTTCTTT
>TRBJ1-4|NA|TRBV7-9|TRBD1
CASSSHVGTVRATNEKLFF
TGTGCCAGCAGCTCACATGTTGGGACAGTGAGAGCAACTAATGAAAAACTGTTTTTT
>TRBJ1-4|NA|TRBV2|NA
CASRPGVPGEKLFF
TGTGCCAGTCGACCAGGGGTCCCCGGGGAAAAACTGTTTTTT
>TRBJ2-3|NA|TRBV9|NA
CASSFDGGSTDTQYF
TGTGCCAGCAGCTTTGACGGGGGTAGCACAGATACGCAGTATTTT
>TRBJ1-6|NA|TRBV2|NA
CASIIRWDNYNSPLHF
TGTGCCAGCATAATAAGATGGGACAACTATAATTCACCCCTCCACTTT
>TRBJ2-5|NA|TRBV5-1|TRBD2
CASSMSGVETQYF
TGCGCCAGCAGTATGAGCGGGGTGGAGACCCAGTACTTC
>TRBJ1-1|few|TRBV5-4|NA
CASSLDTARVGAAFF
TGTGCCAGCAGCTTGGATACCGCTAGGGTGGGAGCGGCTTTCTTT
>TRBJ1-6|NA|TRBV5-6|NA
CASSLDPGSTPYNSPLHF
TGTGCCAGCAGCTTAGACCCAGGCTCGACCCCCTATAATTCACCCCTCCACTTT
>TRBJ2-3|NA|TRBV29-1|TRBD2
CSTGLVTDTQYF
TGCAGCACAGGACTAGTAACAGATACGCAGTATTTT
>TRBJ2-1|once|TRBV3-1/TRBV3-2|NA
CASSQAYNEQFF
TGTGCCAGCAGCCAAGCTTACAATGAGCAGTTCTTC
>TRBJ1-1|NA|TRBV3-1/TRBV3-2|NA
CASSQGRRNTEAFF
TGTGCCAGCAGCCAAGGACGGAGGAACACTGAAGCTTTCTTT
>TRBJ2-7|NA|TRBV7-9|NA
CASSPIRSSYEQYF
TGTGCCAGCAGCCCTATACGATCCTCCTACGAGCAGTACTTC
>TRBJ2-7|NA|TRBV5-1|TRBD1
CASSSRQGPYEQYF
TGCGCCAGCAGCTCTCGACAGGGACCCTACGAGCAGTACTTC
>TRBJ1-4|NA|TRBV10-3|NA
CAISGDNEKLFF
TGTGCCATCTCCGGAGATAATGAAAAACTGTTTTTT
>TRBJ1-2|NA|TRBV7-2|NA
CASSILQGPHGYTF
TGTGCCAGCAGCATTCTACAGGGACCACATGGCTACACCTTC
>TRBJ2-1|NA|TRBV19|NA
CASNPLASGEGDEQFF
TGTGCCAGTAACCCACTAGCGTCAGGAGAGGGGGATGAGCAGTTCTTC
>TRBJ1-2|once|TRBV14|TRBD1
CASSPSTGGLYGYTF
TGTGCCAGCAGCCCCTCGACAGGGGGTTTGTATGGCTACACCTTC
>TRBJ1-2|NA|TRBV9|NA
CASSVGSGNYGYTF
TGTGCCAGCAGCGTAGGGTCGGGGAACTATGGCTACACCTTC
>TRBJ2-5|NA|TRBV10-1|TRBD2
CASSRTSGGQETQYF
TGCGCCAGCAGTCGGACTAGCGGGGGCCAAGAGACCCAGTACTTC